These T cell receptor beta chains were read from a single sample in a study of cytomegalovirus exposure and HLA in healthy donors. Measured with immunoSEQ multiplex PCR; TCRdb has only the in-frame clones, and not every one. The sample holds around 160,000 clones, roughly 80% seen once. The sample taken for sequencing was PBMCs. The origin of the receptors is a man aged 30-40 years in good health and CMV-seropositive. Each CDR3 is given with its conserved first and last residue. The order of the fields is J gene, D gene, clone size, V gene, CDR3 DNA, CDR3 protein. A D gene is named only where the DNA matches it firmly. The size entry is marked missing in some rows and otherwise reads once, few, many or a size class.

j_gene: TRBJ1-3
d_gene: NA
abundance: NA
v_gene: TRBV7-6
CDR3nt: TGTGCCAGCAGCTTAGGGCAGGCTGGAAACACCATATATTTT
CDR3aa: CASSLGQAGNTIYF

j_gene: TRBJ1-2
d_gene: NA
abundance: once
v_gene: TRBV7-9
CDR3nt: TGTGCCAGCAGCCCGACTAGCATAGGTGGCTACACCTTC
CDR3aa: CASSPTSIGGYTF

j_gene: TRBJ2-1
d_gene: NA
abundance: NA
v_gene: TRBV6-5
CDR3nt: TGTGCCAGCAGTTACTCGACCAGGGCCTGGGGTGAGCAGTTCTTC
CDR3aa: CASSYSTRAWGEQFF

j_gene: TRBJ1-5
d_gene: TRBD1
abundance: NA
v_gene: TRBV27
CDR3nt: TGTGCCAGCAGTACGTTGACAGGGGGGGGTCAGCCCCAGCATTTT
CDR3aa: CASSTLTGGGQPQHF

j_gene: TRBJ2-7
d_gene: NA
abundance: NA
v_gene: TRBV2
CDR3nt: TGTGCCAGCAGTGAAGGGACAGACTACGAGCAGTACTTC
CDR3aa: CASSEGTDYEQYF

j_gene: TRBJ2-2
d_gene: TRBD1
abundance: once
v_gene: TRBV13
CDR3nt: TGTGCCAGCAGCTTCCAGGGGGCAGGCACCGGGGAGCTGTTTTTT
CDR3aa: CASSFQGAGTGELFF

j_gene: TRBJ2-6
d_gene: NA
abundance: NA
v_gene: TRBV19
CDR3nt: TGTGCCAGTAGTTCCGGTGGTGGGGCCAACGTCCTGACTTTC
CDR3aa: CASSSGGGANVLTF

j_gene: TRBJ2-7
d_gene: NA
abundance: NA
v_gene: TRBV6-5
CDR3nt: TGTGCCAGCATAGCGCAGGACTCCTACGAGCAGTACTTC
CDR3aa: CASIAQDSYEQYF

j_gene: TRBJ1-3
d_gene: TRBD1
abundance: NA
v_gene: TRBV5-1
CDR3nt: TGCGCCAGCAGCCCACTACAGGGGTACGGAAACACCATATATTTT
CDR3aa: CASSPLQGYGNTIYF

j_gene: TRBJ1-2
d_gene: NA
abundance: NA
v_gene: TRBV21-1
CDR3nt: TGTGCCAGACCGGGACAGGATCTGAGGGAGAACTATGGCTACACCTTC
CDR3aa: CARPGQDLRENYGYTF

j_gene: TRBJ2-7
d_gene: TRBD2
abundance: NA
v_gene: TRBV7-9
CDR3nt: TGTGCCAGCAGCTTGGGAGGGAACCTCGAGCAGTACTTC
CDR3aa: CASSLGGNLEQYF

j_gene: TRBJ2-1
d_gene: TRBD1
abundance: NA
v_gene: TRBV27
CDR3nt: TGTGCCAGTACACAGGGGACAAGCTCCTACAATGAGCAGTTCTTC
CDR3aa: CASTQGTSSYNEQFF

j_gene: TRBJ1-5
d_gene: NA
abundance: NA
v_gene: TRBV2
CDR3nt: TGTGCCAGCAGTGTTGCTAGATTTAGCAATCAGCCCCAGCATTTT
CDR3aa: CASSVARFSNQPQHF

j_gene: TRBJ2-1
d_gene: NA
abundance: NA
v_gene: TRBV28
CDR3nt: TGTGCCAGCAGATCTCAGGGGTTCAATGAGCAGTTCTTC
CDR3aa: CASRSQGFNEQFF

j_gene: TRBJ2-5
d_gene: TRBD2
abundance: NA
v_gene: TRBV4-1
CDR3nt: TGCGCCAGCAGCCGCGGAATCGGGGGGGCCAGAGAGACCCAGTACTTC
CDR3aa: CASSRGIGGARETQYF

j_gene: TRBJ2-2
d_gene: NA
abundance: NA
v_gene: TRBV5-1
CDR3nt: TGCGCCACCACTAATCCGAACACCGGGGAGCTGTTTTTT
CDR3aa: CATTNPNTGELFF

j_gene: TRBJ2-3
d_gene: NA
abundance: NA
v_gene: TRBV9
CDR3nt: TGTGCCAGCAGCGTACTCCCTAGTTTTACAACAGATACGCAGTATTTT
CDR3aa: CASSVLPSFTTDTQYF

j_gene: TRBJ2-7
d_gene: TRBD1
abundance: NA
v_gene: TRBV18
CDR3nt: TGTGCCAGCTCACTATCGACAGGGAGCTCCTACGAGCAGTACTTC
CDR3aa: CASSLSTGSSYEQYF

j_gene: TRBJ2-2
d_gene: TRBD1
abundance: NA
v_gene: TRBV6-5
CDR3nt: TGTGCCAGCAGCACCGGGACAGGACCCACCGGGGAGCTGTTTTTT
CDR3aa: CASSTGTGPTGELFF

j_gene: TRBJ1-2
d_gene: NA
abundance: NA
v_gene: TRBV7-2
CDR3nt: TGTGCCAGCAGCCAGCGGCCAGGATTCACGGGGGGCTACACCTTC
CDR3aa: CASSQRPGFTGGYTF

j_gene: TRBJ2-5
d_gene: NA
abundance: NA
v_gene: TRBV27
CDR3nt: TGTGCCAGCAGTCCCGCCCCAGGGGCCCAAGAGACCCAGTACTTC
CDR3aa: CASSPAPGAQETQYF

j_gene: TRBJ2-7
d_gene: TRBD1
abundance: few
v_gene: TRBV7-2
CDR3nt: TGTGCCAGCACCCCCGAACAGGGGTGGGAGCAGTACTTC
CDR3aa: CASTPEQGWEQYF

j_gene: TRBJ1-4
d_gene: NA
abundance: NA
v_gene: TRBV19
CDR3nt: TGTGCCAGTAGCGACCTTTTGAGGGGGACTAATGAAAAACTGTTTTTT
CDR3aa: CASSDLLRGTNEKLFF

j_gene: TRBJ2-5
d_gene: NA
abundance: NA
v_gene: TRBV5-1
CDR3nt: TGCGCCAGCAGACCCCCCGGAGAGACCCAGTACTTC
CDR3aa: CASRPPGETQYF

j_gene: TRBJ1-2
d_gene: TRBD1
abundance: NA
v_gene: TRBV4-1
CDR3nt: TGCGCCAGCAGCCAAGGGGAAGGGGGCGGCTATGGCTACACCTTC
CDR3aa: CASSQGEGGGYGYTF

j_gene: TRBJ1-1
d_gene: NA
abundance: NA
v_gene: TRBV4-3
CDR3nt: TGCGCCAGCAGCCAATTCTCCCTGAACGGTGAAGCTTTCTTT
CDR3aa: CASSQFSLNGEAFF

j_gene: TRBJ1-6
d_gene: TRBD1
abundance: once
v_gene: TRBV5-4
CDR3nt: TGTGCCAGCAGCCCAATAGGACAGGGGAACTATAATTCACCCCTCCACTTT
CDR3aa: CASSPIGQGNYNSPLHF

j_gene: TRBJ2-1
d_gene: NA
abundance: NA
v_gene: TRBV13
CDR3nt: TGTGCCAGCAGCTTAGGCAACGCAGGGGAGCAGTTCTTC
CDR3aa: CASSLGNAGEQFF

j_gene: TRBJ2-7
d_gene: NA
abundance: NA
v_gene: TRBV27
CDR3nt: TGTGCCAGCAGTCTGGCGTATGGCCTAGTCTACGAGCAGTACTTC
CDR3aa: CASSLAYGLVYEQYF

j_gene: TRBJ2-2
d_gene: NA
abundance: NA
v_gene: TRBV6-5
CDR3nt: TGTGCCAGCAGTTACTCCGTGGGGGCATGGACCGGGGAGCTGTTTTTT
CDR3aa: CASSYSVGAWTGELFF

j_gene: TRBJ2-2
d_gene: TRBD2
abundance: NA
v_gene: TRBV4-2
CDR3nt: TGTGCCAGCAGCCAAGGGAGCGGGGGCCTCAACACCGGGGAGCTGTTTTTT
CDR3aa: CASSQGSGGLNTGELFF

j_gene: TRBJ1-2
d_gene: TRBD1
abundance: NA
v_gene: TRBV5-1
CDR3nt: TGCGCCAGCAGCTCTGGACAGGCTCCCTATGGCTACACCTTC
CDR3aa: CASSSGQAPYGYTF

j_gene: TRBJ2-3
d_gene: TRBD1
abundance: NA
v_gene: TRBV5-4
CDR3nt: TGTGCCAGCAGCTTGGCCGGGGCAGGGGGCATTTCAGATACGCAGTATTTT
CDR3aa: CASSLAGAGGISDTQYF

j_gene: TRBJ2-7
d_gene: TRBD1
abundance: NA
v_gene: TRBV5-4
CDR3nt: TGTGCCAGCAGCTTTATGAGGACAGGGTTCTACGAGCAGTACTTC
CDR3aa: CASSFMRTGFYEQYF

j_gene: TRBJ2-7
d_gene: TRBD1
abundance: NA
v_gene: TRBV29-1
CDR3nt: TGCAGCGTTGCGGCCAGGGGGACCTACGAGCAGTACTTC
CDR3aa: CSVAARGTYEQYF

j_gene: TRBJ2-1
d_gene: TRBD1
abundance: NA
v_gene: TRBV2
CDR3nt: TGTGCCAGCAGGGGGACAGGGTACAATGAGCAGTTCTTC
CDR3aa: CASRGTGYNEQFF

j_gene: TRBJ2-7
d_gene: TRBD2
abundance: NA
v_gene: TRBV9
CDR3nt: TGTGCCAGCAGCCTCTGGGGACTAGCGGGGGTTGGGTACGAGCAGTACTTC
CDR3aa: CASSLWGLAGVGYEQYF

j_gene: TRBJ2-3
d_gene: TRBD2
abundance: many
v_gene: TRBV6-4
CDR3nt: TGTGCCAGCAGTGGCTCTAGCGGGGGGGCGGATACGCAGTATTTT
CDR3aa: CASSGSSGGADTQYF

j_gene: TRBJ1-2
d_gene: TRBD1
abundance: NA
v_gene: TRBV19
CDR3nt: TGTGCCAGTAACGTAGGACAGGGCGCTAACGCTTACTATGGCTACACCTTC
CDR3aa: CASNVGQGANAYYGYTF

j_gene: TRBJ1-6
d_gene: TRBD1
abundance: NA
v_gene: TRBV6-6
CDR3nt: TGTGCCAGCAGCCTCGGACAGGGGTTTTCACCCCTCCACTTT
CDR3aa: CASSLGQGFSPLHF

j_gene: TRBJ2-2
d_gene: NA
abundance: NA
v_gene: TRBV7-3
CDR3nt: TGTGCCAGCAGCTTTTCAGGGGGGAGCACCGGGGAGCTGTTTTTT
CDR3aa: CASSFSGGSTGELFF

j_gene: TRBJ2-3
d_gene: TRBD2
abundance: NA
v_gene: TRBV5-4
CDR3nt: TGTGCCAGCAGGCCACCGGGACTAGCGGGGGGGGATACGCAGTATTTT
CDR3aa: CASRPPGLAGGDTQYF

j_gene: TRBJ2-7
d_gene: NA
abundance: NA
v_gene: TRBV6-5
CDR3nt: TGTGCCAGCAGGTTCCCGGGGGAGCAGTACTTC
CDR3aa: CASRFPGEQYF

j_gene: TRBJ1-4
d_gene: NA
abundance: few
v_gene: TRBV9
CDR3nt: TGTGCCAGCAGCGTAGGGCGGGGTAGGACAACTAATGAAAAACTGTTTTTT
CDR3aa: CASSVGRGRTTNEKLFF

j_gene: TRBJ2-7
d_gene: NA
abundance: NA
v_gene: TRBV7-9
CDR3nt: TGTGCCAGCAGCGCGGACAGTCCCTACGAGCAGTACTTC
CDR3aa: CASSADSPYEQYF

j_gene: TRBJ2-7
d_gene: TRBD2
abundance: NA
v_gene: TRBV5-5
CDR3nt: TGTGCCAGCAGCGTCCGACTAGCGGGGGCTCCCTACGAGCAGTACTTC
CDR3aa: CASSVRLAGAPYEQYF

j_gene: TRBJ1-1
d_gene: NA
abundance: once
v_gene: TRBV7-9
CDR3nt: TGTGCCAGCAGCTTACAACGGGGTGAAGCTTTCTTT
CDR3aa: CASSLQRGEAFF

j_gene: TRBJ2-2
d_gene: TRBD1
abundance: NA
v_gene: TRBV7-9
CDR3nt: TGTGCCAGCAGCGGGAGGGACAGGGGTGACACCGGGGAGCTGTTTTTT
CDR3aa: CASSGRDRGDTGELFF

j_gene: TRBJ1-2
d_gene: NA
abundance: once
v_gene: TRBV4-1
CDR3nt: TGCGCCAGCAGCCAAGAGGACCCCATGAGGGATGGCTACACCTTC
CDR3aa: CASSQEDPMRDGYTF

j_gene: TRBJ2-7
d_gene: NA
abundance: NA
v_gene: TRBV6-5
CDR3nt: TGTGCCAGCAGTTACTCCAAGACTAGTTCCTACGAGCAGTACTTC
CDR3aa: CASSYSKTSSYEQYF

j_gene: TRBJ2-2
d_gene: TRBD1
abundance: NA
v_gene: TRBV5-1
CDR3nt: TGCGCCAGCAGCCCAGGACAGGAGTACACCGGGGAGCTGTTTTTT
CDR3aa: CASSPGQEYTGELFF

j_gene: TRBJ2-3
d_gene: NA
abundance: NA
v_gene: TRBV7-6
CDR3nt: TGTGCCAGCAGCTGGGGAGAAGATACGCAGTATTTT
CDR3aa: CASSWGEDTQYF

j_gene: TRBJ1-2
d_gene: TRBD1
abundance: NA
v_gene: TRBV13
CDR3nt: TGTGCCAGCAGCTTAGGGACAGGGGGGAACGGCTACACCTTC
CDR3aa: CASSLGTGGNGYTF

j_gene: TRBJ2-7
d_gene: NA
abundance: few
v_gene: TRBV7-2
CDR3nt: TGTGCCAGCACCCCAGGGCCTTCCTACGAGCAGTACTTC
CDR3aa: CASTPGPSYEQYF

j_gene: TRBJ2-3
d_gene: TRBD2
abundance: NA
v_gene: TRBV6-6
CDR3nt: TGTGCCAGCATCCCTGGATGGGCGGGGGGCTCAGATACGCAGTATTTT
CDR3aa: CASIPGWAGGSDTQYF

j_gene: TRBJ2-1
d_gene: TRBD1
abundance: once
v_gene: TRBV9
CDR3nt: TGTGCCAGCAGCGTGGGAGGGGACAGGGAGTTCTTC
CDR3aa: CASSVGGDREFF

j_gene: TRBJ2-7
d_gene: NA
abundance: NA
v_gene: TRBV29-1
CDR3nt: TGCAGCGTTGAGGGAACAGGACAACAGAGCTCCTACGAGCAGTACTTC
CDR3aa: CSVEGTGQQSSYEQYF

j_gene: TRBJ2-3
d_gene: NA
abundance: NA
v_gene: TRBV29-1
CDR3nt: TGCAGCGTTGTGGGCCACCGCTCGGCTTTCAGAGAGGATACGCAGTATTTT
CDR3aa: CSVVGHRSAFREDTQYF

j_gene: TRBJ2-5
d_gene: TRBD2
abundance: NA
v_gene: TRBV5-1
CDR3nt: TGCGCCAGCAGTTTTCTAAGCGGGGGGGCCGATGAGACCCAGTACTTC
CDR3aa: CASSFLSGGADETQYF